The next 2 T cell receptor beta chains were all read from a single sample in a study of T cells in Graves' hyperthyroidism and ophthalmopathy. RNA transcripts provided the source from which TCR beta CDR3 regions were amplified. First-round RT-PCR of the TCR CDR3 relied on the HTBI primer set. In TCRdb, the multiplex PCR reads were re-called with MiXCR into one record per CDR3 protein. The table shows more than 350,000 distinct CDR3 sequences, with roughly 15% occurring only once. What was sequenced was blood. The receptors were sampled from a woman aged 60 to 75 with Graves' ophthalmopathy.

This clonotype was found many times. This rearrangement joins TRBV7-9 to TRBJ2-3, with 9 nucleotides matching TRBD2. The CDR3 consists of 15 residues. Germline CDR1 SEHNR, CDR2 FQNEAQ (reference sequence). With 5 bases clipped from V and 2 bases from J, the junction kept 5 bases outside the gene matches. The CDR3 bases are TGTGCCAGCAGCCCAGGACTAGCGCCCACAGATACGCAGTATTTT. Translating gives CASSPGLAPTDTQYF.

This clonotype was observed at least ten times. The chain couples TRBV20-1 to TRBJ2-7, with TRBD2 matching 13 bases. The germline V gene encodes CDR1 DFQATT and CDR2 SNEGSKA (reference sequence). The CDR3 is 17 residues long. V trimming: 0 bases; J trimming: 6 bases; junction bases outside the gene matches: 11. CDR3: CSARDQLAGGPLGEQYF. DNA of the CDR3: TGCAGTGCTAGAGATCAACTAGCGGGAGGGCCTTTAGGCGAGCAGTACTTC.